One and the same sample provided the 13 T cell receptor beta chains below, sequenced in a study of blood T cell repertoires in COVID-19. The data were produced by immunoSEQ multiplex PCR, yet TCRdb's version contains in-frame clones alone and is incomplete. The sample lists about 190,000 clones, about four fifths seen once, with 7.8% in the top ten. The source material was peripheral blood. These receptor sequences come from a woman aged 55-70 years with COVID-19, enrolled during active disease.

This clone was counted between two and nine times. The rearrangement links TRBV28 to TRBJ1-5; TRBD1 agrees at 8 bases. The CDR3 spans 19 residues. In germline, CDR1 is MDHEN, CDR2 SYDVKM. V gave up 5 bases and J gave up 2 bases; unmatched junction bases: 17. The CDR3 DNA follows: TGTGCCAGCAGTCCATATAGACAGGGGATGTATCCGGGCAATCAGCCCCAGCATTTT. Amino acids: CASSPYRQGMYPGNQPQHF.

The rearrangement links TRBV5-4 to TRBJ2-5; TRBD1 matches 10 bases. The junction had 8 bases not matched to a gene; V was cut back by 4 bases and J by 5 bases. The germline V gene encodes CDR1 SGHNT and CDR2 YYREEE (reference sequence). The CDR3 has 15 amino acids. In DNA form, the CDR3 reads TGTGCCAGCAGCACAGGGACAGGGGTGAGGGAGACCCAGTACTTC. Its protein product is CASSTGTGVRETQYF.

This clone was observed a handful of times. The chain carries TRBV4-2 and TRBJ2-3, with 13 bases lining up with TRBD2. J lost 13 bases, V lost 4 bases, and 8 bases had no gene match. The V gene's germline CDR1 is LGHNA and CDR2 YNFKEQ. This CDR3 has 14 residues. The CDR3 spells CASSLPGTSGEKYF. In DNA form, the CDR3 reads TGTGCCAGCAGCCTCCCAGGGACTAGCGGGGAAAAGTATTTT.

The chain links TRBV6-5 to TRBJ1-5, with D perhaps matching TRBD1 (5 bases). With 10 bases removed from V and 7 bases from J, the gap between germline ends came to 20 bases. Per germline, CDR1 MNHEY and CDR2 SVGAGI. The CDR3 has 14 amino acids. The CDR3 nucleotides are TGTGCCACCGCTCGGGGGGGAACGGGACAGCCCCAGCATTTT. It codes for CATARGGTGQPQHF.

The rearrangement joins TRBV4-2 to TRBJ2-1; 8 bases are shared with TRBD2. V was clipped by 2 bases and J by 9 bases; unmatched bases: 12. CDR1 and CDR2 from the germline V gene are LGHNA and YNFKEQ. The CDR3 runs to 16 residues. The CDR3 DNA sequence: TGTGCCAGCAGCCAACCCTCCGGGACTAGTGTTGGTGAGCAGTTCTTC. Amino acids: CASSQPSGTSVGEQFF.

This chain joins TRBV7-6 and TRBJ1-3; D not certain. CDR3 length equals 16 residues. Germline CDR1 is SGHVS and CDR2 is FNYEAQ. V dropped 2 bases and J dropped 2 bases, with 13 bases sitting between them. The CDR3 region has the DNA TGTGCCAGCAGCTTAACCCACTTTGCAACTGGAAACACCATATATTTT. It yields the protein CASSLTHFATGNTIYF.

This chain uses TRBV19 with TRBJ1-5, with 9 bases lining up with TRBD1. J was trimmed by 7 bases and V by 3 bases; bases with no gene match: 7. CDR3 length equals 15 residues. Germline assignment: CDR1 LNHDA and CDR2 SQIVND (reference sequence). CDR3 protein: CASSIRGTGRQPQHF. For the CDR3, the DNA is TGTGCCAGTAGTATTCGGGGGACAGGGCGGCAGCCCCAGCATTTT. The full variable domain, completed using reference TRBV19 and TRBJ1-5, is DGGITQSPKYLFRKEGQNVTLSCEQNLNHDAMYWYRQDPGQGLRLIYYSQIVNDFQKGDIAEGYSVSREKKESFPLTVTSAQKNPTAFYLCASSIRGTGRQPQHFGDGTRLSIL.

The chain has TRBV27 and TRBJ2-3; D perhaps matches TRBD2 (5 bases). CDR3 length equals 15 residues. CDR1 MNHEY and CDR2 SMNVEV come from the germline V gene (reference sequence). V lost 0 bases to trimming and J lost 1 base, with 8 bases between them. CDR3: CASSLSRARTDTQYF. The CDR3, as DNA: TGTGCCAGCAGTTTATCGCGGGCCCGCACAGATACGCAGTATTTT.

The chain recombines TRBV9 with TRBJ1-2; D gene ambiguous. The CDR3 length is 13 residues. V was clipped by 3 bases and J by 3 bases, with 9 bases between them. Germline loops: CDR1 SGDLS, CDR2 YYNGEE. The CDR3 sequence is CASSAEVDYGYTF. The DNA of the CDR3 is TGTGCCAGCAGCGCAGAGGTTGACTATGGCTACACCTTC.

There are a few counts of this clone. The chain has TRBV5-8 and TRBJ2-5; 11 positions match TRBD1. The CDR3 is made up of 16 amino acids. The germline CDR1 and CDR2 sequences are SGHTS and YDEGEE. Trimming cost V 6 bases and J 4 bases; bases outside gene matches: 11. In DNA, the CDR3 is TGTGCCAGCAACCGAGGACAGGGGGCTGTGGGAGAGACCCAGTACTTC. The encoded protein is CASNRGQGAVGETQYF.

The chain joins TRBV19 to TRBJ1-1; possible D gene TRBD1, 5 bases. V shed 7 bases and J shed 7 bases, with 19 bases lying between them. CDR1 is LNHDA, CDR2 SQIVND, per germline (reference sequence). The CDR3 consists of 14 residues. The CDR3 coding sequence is TGTGCCAGTATGCAGGGAACAATAGGGTATGAAGCTTTCTTT. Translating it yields CASMQGTIGYEAFF. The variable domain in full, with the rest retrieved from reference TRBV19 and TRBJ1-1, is DGGITQSPKYLFRKEGQNVTLSCEQNLNHDAMYWYRQDPGQGLRLIYYSQIVNDFQKGDIAEGYSVSREKKESFPLTVTSAQKNPTAFYLCASMQGTIGYEAFFGQGTRLTVV.

This chain's CDR3 is CASNLRGLGQPQHF. The CDR3 bases are TGTGCCAGCAACCTCAGGGGTTTAGGTCAGCCCCAGCATTTT. The chain joins TRBV2 to TRBJ1-5, with a possible D match to TRBD1 (6 bases). V lost 7 bases and J lost 6, with 16 bases in between. This CDR3 has 14 amino acids. The germline gives CDR1 SNHLY, CDR2 FYNNEI.

The chain's CDR3 is CASSQDLGRRYGYTF. The CDR3 region has the DNA TGTGCCAGCAGCCAAGATTTAGGGCGGAGGTATGGCTACACCTTC. This chain joins TRBV3-1 (or the pseudogene TRBV3-2) and TRBJ1-2; no definite D call. There are 15 residues in the CDR3. The germline V gene has CDR1 LGHDT and CDR2 YNNKEL (reference sequence). The V end lost 0 bases, the J end lost 5 bases, and 13 bases lay between the germline ends.